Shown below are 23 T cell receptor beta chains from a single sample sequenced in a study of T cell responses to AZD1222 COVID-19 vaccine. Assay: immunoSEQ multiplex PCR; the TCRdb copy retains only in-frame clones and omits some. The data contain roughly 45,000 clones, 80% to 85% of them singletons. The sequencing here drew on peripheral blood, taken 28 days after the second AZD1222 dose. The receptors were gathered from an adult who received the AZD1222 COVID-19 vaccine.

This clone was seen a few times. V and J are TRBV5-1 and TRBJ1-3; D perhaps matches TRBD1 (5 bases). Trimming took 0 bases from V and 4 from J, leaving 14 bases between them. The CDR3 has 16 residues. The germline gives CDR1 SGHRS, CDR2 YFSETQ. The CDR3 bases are TGCGCCAGCAGCTTGGGCCAGGGTGGCGGAGGAAACACCATATATTTT. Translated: CASSLGQGGGGNTIYF.

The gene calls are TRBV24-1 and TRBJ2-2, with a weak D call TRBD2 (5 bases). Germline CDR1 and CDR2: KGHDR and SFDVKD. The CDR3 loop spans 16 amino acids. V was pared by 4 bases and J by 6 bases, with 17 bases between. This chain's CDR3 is CATSERAALGSGELFF. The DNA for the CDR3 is TGTGCCACCAGTGAGCGGGCCGCTTTGGGGTCCGGGGAGCTGTTTTTT.

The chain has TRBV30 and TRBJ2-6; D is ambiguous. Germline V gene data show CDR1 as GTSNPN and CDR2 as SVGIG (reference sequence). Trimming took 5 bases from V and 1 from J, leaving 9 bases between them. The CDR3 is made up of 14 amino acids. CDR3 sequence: CAWERRSGANVLTF. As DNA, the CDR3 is TGTGCCTGGGAGAGACGTTCTGGGGCCAACGTCCTGACTTTC.

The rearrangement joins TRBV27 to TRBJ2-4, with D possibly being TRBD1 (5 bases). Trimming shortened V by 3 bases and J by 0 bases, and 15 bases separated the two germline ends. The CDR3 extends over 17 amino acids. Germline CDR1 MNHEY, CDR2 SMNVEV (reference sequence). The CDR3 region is CASSFRAGPLAKNIQYF. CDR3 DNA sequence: TGTGCCAGCAGTTTCAGGGCAGGACCATTAGCCAAAAACATTCAGTACTTC.

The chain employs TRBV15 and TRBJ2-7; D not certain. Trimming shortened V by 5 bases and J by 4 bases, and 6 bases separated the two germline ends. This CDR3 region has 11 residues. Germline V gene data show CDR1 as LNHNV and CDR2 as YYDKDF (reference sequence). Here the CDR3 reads CATSLDYEQYF. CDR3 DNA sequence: TGTGCCACCAGCTTGGATTACGAGCAGTACTTC.

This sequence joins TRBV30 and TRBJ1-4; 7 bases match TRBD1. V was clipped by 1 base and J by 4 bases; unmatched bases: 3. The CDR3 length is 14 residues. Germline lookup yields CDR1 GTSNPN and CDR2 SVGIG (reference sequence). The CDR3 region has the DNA TGTGCCTGGAGTGGGGGACAGCTTAATGAAAAACTGTTTTTT. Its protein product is CAWSGGQLNEKLFF.

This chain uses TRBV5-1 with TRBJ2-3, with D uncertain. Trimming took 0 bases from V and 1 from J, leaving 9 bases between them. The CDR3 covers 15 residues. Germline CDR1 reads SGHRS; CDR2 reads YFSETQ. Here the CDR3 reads CASSLDGLGTDTQYF. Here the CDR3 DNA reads TGCGCCAGCAGCTTGGACGGTCTGGGCACAGATACGCAGTATTTT.

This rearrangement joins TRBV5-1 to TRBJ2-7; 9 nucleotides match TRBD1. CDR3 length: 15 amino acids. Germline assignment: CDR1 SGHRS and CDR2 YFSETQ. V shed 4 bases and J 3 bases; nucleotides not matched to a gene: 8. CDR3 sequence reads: CASSAGDRVDYEQYF. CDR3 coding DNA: TGCGCCAGCAGCGCGGGGGACAGGGTGGACTACGAGCAGTACTTC.

The DNA for the CDR3 is TGTGCCAGTAACTCTCTCGGGGGTAGATCGCCCCAGCATTTT. Amino acids: CASNSLGGRSPQHF. The J gene is TRBJ1-5, the V gene TRBV19, with a tentative D call TRBD1 (5 bases). The CDR3 totals 14 residues. Trimming shortened V by 7 bases and J by 9 bases, and 19 bases separated the two germline ends. From germline, CDR1 is LNHDA and CDR2 SQIVND (reference sequence).

CDR3 amino acids: CASSSRDRLFSLEQYF. CDR3 DNA sequence: TGTGCCAGTAGTTCCAGGGACAGGCTTTTTTCGCTTGAGCAGTACTTC. The chain recombines TRBV19 with TRBJ2-7, with 8 bases fitting TRBD1. J was trimmed by 7 bases and V by 5 bases; bases with no gene match: 16. Germline assignment: CDR1 LNHDA and CDR2 SQIVND (reference sequence). The CDR3 totals 16 residues.

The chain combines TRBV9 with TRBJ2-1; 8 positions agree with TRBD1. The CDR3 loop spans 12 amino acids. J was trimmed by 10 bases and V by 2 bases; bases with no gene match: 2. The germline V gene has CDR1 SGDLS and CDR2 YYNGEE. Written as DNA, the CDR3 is TGTGCCAGCAGCGTTGACAGGGGAGAGCAGTTCTTC. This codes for CASSVDRGEQFF.

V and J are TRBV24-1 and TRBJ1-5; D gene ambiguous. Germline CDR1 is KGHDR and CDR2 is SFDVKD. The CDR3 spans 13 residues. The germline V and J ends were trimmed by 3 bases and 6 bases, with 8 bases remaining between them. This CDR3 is CATSDQSGQPQHF. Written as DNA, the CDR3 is TGTGCCACCAGTGATCAGTCTGGTCAGCCCCAGCATTTT.

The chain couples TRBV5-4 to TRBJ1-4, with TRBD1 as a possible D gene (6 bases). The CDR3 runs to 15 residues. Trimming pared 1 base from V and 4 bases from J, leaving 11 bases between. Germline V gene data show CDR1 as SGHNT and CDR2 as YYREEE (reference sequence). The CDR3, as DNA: TGTGCCAGCAGCTTGAAGGGGGGGAGTAATGAAAAACTGTTTTTT. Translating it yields CASSLKGGSNEKLFF.

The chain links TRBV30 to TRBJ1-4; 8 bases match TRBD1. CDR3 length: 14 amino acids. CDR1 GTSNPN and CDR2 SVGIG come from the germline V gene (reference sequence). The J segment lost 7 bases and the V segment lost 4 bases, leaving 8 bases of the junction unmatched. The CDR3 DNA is TGTGCCTGGAACCAACAGGGGGGGTCTGAAAAACTGTTTTTT. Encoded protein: CAWNQQGGSEKLFF.

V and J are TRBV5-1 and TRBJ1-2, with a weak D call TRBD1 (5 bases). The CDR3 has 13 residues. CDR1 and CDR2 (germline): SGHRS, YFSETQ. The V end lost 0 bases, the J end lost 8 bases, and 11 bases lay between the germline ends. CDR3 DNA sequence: TGCGCCAGCAGCTTGGGCCAGGGAGAGGGCTACACCTTC. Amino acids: CASSLGQGEGYTF.

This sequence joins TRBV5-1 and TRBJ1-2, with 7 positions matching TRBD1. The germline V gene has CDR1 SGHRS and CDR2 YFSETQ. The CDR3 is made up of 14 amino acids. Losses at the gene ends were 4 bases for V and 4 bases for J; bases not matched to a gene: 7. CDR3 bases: TGCGCCAGCAGCGCGGAGGGGACAGTCTATGGCTACACCTTC. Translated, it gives CASSAEGTVYGYTF.

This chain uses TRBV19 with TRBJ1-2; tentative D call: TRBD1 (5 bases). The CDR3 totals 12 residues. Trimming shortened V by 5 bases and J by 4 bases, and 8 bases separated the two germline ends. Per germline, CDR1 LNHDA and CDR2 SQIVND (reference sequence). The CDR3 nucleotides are TGTGCCAGTAGTCGGGGGATCTATGGCTACACCTTC. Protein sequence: CASSRGIYGYTF.

In DNA form, the CDR3 reads TGTGCCAGCAGCGCGGGACCTCCAGATACGCAGTATTTT. Amino acid sequence: CASSAGPPDTQYF. The gene calls are TRBV9 and TRBJ2-3; the D call may be TRBD1 or TRBD2 (5 bases each). V lost 3 bases, J lost 4 bases, and 9 bases lay in between. The CDR3 consists of 13 residues. The V gene's germline CDR1 is SGDLS and CDR2 YYNGEE.

CDR3 amino acids: CASSPTGQGYGYTF. CDR3 in DNA: TGTGCCAGCTCACCAACGGGACAGGGCTATGGCTACACCTTC. V gene TRBV18 combines with J gene TRBJ1-2; 9 positions match TRBD1. Germline-derived CDR1 and CDR2 are KGHSH and LQKENI. CDR3 size: 14 residues. V trimming: 2 bases; J trimming: 4 bases; junction bases outside the gene matches: 2.

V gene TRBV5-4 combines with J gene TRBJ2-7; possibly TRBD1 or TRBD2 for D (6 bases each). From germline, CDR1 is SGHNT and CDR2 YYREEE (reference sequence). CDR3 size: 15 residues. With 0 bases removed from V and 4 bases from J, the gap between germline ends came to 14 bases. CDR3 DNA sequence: TGTGCCAGCAGCTTGGCGGGGGTAGGGGGATACGAGCAGTACTTC. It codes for CASSLAGVGGYEQYF.

For the CDR3, the DNA is TGTGCCAGCAGCGCTTGGGGGACAAGGAACTATGGCTACACCTTC. This sequence encodes CASSAWGTRNYGYTF. V is TRBV5-4 and J is TRBJ1-2; tentative D call: TRBD1 (6 bases). V lost 4 bases, J lost 2 bases, and 15 bases lay in between. The length of the CDR3 is 15 residues. CDR1 and CDR2 (germline): SGHNT, YYREEE (reference sequence).

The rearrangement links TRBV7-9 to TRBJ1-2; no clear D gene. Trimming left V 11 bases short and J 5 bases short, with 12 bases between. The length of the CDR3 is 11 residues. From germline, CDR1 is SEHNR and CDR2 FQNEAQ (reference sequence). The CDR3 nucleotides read TGTGCCGGCCGGGTAGAGTATGGCTACACCTTC. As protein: CAGRVEYGYTF.

CDR3 protein: CASSPGQGRGQETQYF. CDR3 coding DNA: TGTGCCAGCAGCCCCGGACAGGGGCGAGGTCAAGAGACCCAGTACTTC. The chain combines TRBV9 with TRBJ2-5; 9 nucleotides agree with TRBD1. The J segment lost 2 bases and the V segment lost 4 bases, leaving 9 bases of the junction unmatched. This CDR3 comprises 16 residues. Germline V lookup: CDR1 SGDLS, CDR2 YYNGEE.